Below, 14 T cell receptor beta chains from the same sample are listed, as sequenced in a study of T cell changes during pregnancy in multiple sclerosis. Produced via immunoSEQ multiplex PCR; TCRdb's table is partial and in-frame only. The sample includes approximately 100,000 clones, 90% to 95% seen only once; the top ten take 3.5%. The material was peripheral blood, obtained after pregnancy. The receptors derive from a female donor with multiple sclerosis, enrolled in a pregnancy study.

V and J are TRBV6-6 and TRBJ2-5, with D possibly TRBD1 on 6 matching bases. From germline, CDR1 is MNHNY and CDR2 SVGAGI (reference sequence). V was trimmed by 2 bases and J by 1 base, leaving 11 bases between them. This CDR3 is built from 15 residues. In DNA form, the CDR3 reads TGTGCCAGCAGTTACCGGACAGCAGCCCAAGAGACCCAGTACTTC. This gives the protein CASSYRTAAQETQYF.

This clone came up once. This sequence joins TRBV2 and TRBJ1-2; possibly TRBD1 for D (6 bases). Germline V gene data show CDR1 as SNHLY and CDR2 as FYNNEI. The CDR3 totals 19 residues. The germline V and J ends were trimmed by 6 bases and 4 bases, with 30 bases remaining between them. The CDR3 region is CASSPVEGTPLMRGYGYTF. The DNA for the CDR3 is TGTGCCAGCAGCCCCGTTGAAGGGACACCCCTAATGAGGGGCTATGGCTACACCTTC.

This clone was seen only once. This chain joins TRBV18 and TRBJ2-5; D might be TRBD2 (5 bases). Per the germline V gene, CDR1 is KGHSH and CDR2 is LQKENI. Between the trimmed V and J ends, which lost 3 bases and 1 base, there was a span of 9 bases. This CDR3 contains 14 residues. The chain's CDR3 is CASSPVGGQETQYF. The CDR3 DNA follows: TGTGCCAGCTCACCGGTTGGAGGCCAAGAGACCCAGTACTTC.

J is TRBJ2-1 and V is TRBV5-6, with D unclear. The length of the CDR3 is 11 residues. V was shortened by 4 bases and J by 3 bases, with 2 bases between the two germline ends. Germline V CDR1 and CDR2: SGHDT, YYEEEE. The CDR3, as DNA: TGTGCCAGCAGCCGCTACAATGAGCAGTTCTTC. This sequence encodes CASSRYNEQFF.

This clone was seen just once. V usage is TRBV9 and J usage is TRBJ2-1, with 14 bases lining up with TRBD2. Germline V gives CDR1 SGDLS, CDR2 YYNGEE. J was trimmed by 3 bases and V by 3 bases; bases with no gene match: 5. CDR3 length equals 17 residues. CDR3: CASSAGLAGGNYNEQFF. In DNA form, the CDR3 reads TGTGCCAGCAGCGCAGGACTAGCGGGGGGCAACTACAATGAGCAGTTCTTC. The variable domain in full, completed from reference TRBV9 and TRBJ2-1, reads DSGVTQTPKHLITATGQRVTLRCSPRSGDLSVYWYQQSLDQGLQFLIQYYNGEERAKGNILERFSAQQFPDLHSELNLSSLELGDSALYFCASSAGLAGGNYNEQFFGPGTRLTVL.

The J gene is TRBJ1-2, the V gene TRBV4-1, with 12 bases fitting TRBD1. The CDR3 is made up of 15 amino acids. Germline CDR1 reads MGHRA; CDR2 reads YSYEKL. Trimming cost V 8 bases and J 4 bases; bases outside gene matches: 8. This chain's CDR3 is CASSRDRGRGYGYTF. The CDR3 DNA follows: TGCGCCAGCTCCCGGGACAGGGGGCGAGGCTATGGCTACACCTTC.

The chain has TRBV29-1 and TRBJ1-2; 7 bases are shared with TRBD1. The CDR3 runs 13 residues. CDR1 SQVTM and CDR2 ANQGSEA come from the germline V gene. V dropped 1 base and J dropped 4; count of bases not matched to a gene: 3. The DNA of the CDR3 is TGCAGCGTTGAAGGTGGGACAGCCTATGGCTACACCTTC. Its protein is CSVEGGTAYGYTF.

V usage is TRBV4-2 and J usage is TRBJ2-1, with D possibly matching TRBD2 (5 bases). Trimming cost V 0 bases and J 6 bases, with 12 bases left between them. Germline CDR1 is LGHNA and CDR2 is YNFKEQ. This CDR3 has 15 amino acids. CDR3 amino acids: CASSQDHGVFNEQFF. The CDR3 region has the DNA TGTGCCAGCAGCCAAGACCACGGGGTATTCAATGAGCAGTTCTTC.

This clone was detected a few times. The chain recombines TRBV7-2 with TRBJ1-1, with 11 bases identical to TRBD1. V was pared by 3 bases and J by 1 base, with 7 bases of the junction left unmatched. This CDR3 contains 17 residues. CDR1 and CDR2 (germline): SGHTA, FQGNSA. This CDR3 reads CASSFLGTGGSNTEAFF. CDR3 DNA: TGTGCCAGCAGCTTCCTCGGGACAGGGGGATCGAACACTGAAGCTTTCTTT.

The DNA of the CDR3 is TGTGCCAGCAGCGCCTCGAGACTAGCGGGGGGCCGGGATACGCAGTATTTT. Translating it yields CASSASRLAGGRDTQYF. The V and J genes are TRBV9 and TRBJ2-3; 13 bases map to TRBD2. Germline-derived CDR1 and CDR2 are SGDLS and YYNGEE. The CDR3 totals 17 residues. V was pared by 3 bases and J by 6 bases, with 10 bases of the junction left unmatched.

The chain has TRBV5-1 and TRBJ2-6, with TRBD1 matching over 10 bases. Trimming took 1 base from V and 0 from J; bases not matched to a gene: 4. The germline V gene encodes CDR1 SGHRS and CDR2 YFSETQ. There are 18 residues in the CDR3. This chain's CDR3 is CASSLPGQGNSGANVLTF. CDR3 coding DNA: TGCGCCAGCAGCTTGCCGGGACAGGGGAACTCTGGGGCCAACGTCCTGACTTTC.

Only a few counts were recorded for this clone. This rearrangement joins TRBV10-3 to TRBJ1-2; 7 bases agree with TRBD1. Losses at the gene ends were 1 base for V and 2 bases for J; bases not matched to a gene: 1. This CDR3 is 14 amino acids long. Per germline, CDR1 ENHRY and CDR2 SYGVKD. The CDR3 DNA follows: TGTGCCATCAGTGAGTTGGGACAGAACTATGGCTACACCTTC. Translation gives CAISELGQNYGYTF.

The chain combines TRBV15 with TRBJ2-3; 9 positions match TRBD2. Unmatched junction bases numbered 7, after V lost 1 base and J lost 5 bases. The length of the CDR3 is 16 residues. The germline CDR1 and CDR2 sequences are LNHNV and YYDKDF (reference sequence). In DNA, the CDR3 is TGTGCCACCAGCAGAGGGGGCGGGGGGGCCAAAGATACGCAGTATTTT. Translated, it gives CATSRGGGGAKDTQYF.

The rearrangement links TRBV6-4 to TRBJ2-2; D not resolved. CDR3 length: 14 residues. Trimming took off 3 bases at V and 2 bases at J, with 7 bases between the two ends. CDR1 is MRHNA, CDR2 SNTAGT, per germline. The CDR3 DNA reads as TGTGCCAGCAGTGATCTATTTAACACCGGGGAGCTGTTTTTT. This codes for CASSDLFNTGELFF.